This T cell receptor (beta chain) was sequenced in a study of ipilimumab plus nivolumab after autologous stem cell transplantation. Study details: Both relapsed and primary refractory DLBCL were included.

TCRdb's table, derived via immunoSEQ multiplex PCR, lists solely in-frame clones and lacks some. The data hold 17,000 or so clones, with around four fifths observed a single time. Whole-study results and caveats: TCR repertoire, Treg phenotype and gut microbiota reportedly support more study of this approach.

Ipilimumab, 1 mg/kg, started 14 to 28 days after autologous transplant. The germline CDR1 and CDR2 sequences are SGHRS and YFSETQ. The ends lost 3 bases at V and 10 bases at J; junction bases unmatched: 16. The CDR3 spans 16 residues. Comments on this clone: Its antigen is not identified.

Sequenced material: PBMCs, taken in a trial of ipilimumab plus nivolumab as post-transplant consolidation. This receptor was obtained from a male donor with diffuse large B-cell lymphoma. The V gene is TRBV5-1, the J gene TRBJ2-1; 7 nucleotides agree with TRBD1. CDR3 DNA sequence: TGCGCCAGCAGCTCGACCGGGACAGCCTCCGGCGGGGAGCAGTTCTTC. Translation gives CASSSTGTASGGEQFF.